The present entry profiles one TCR beta chain with its context. Time point reported: blood 2 weeks post-SBRT. Sample treatment: 15 Gy SBRT to primary tumor, nephrectomy 4 weeks later. After SBRT, blood was collected at 2 and 4 weeks, plus baseline. This CDR3 is 13 amino acids long. From germline, CDR1 is SGHVS and CDR2 FQNEAQ. The ends were cut back, 5 bases at V and 5 bases at J, with 12 bases in the middle. Clones were sequenced by immunoSEQ multiplex PCR, and TCRdb holds only the in-frame ones, with some missing. The top ten hold 5.5% to 6.5% of the sample, which has 100,000 to 150,000 clones, 88% seen once. The source of the sample is a study of radiation and T cells in renal cell carcinoma. Background on the study: Nephrectomy followed 15 Gy stereotactic body radiation by 4 weeks.

The chain is built from TRBV7-8 and TRBJ2-5, with unresolved D. The clonotype originates from a woman in her seventies with renal cell carcinoma. The sequencing used blood, collected from a patient whose treatment included radiotherapy and nephrectomy. Here the CDR3 reads CASSKWVGETQYF. The CDR3 nucleotides read TGTGCCAGCAGCAAATGGGTGGGCGAGACCCAGTACTTC.